This is a list of T cell receptor beta chains from one sample in a study of T cells in Graves' hyperthyroidism and ophthalmopathy. TCRdb recomputed calls from the multiplex PCR reads with MiXCR, one row per CDR3 protein. The sample contains about 610,000 distinct CDR3 sequences, roughly 14% of which appear only once. What was sequenced was blood. These receptors were obtained from a woman between 40 and 50 years old with Graves' ophthalmopathy. Both conserved end residues are part of each CDR3. The D gene is left open where the match is weak. Clone size appears in some rows only: once, few, many, or a class for an expanded clone.

clone_size: many
v_call: TRBV29-1
d_call: -
j_call: TRBJ2-7
cdr3_aa: CSVAFSSSSYEQYF
cdr3_nt: TGCAGCGTGGCGTTTTCCTCGAGCTCCTACGAGCAGTACTTC

clone_size: many
v_call: TRBV11-2
d_call: TRBD1
j_call: TRBJ1-2
cdr3_aa: CASSLGGTGGRGYTF
cdr3_nt: TGTGCCAGCAGCTTAGGGGGGACAGGGGGCCGTGGCTACACCTTC

clone_size: -
v_call: TRBV9
d_call: -
j_call: TRBJ2-5
cdr3_aa: CASSQGGGAQETQYF
cdr3_nt: TGTGCCAGCAGCCAAGGGGGGGGTGCCCAAGAGACCCAGTACTTC

clone_size: many
v_call: TRBV18
d_call: -
j_call: TRBJ1-1
cdr3_aa: CASSPQDRSTEAFF
cdr3_nt: TGTGCCAGCTCACCACAGGATCGAAGCACTGAAGCTTTCTTT

clone_size: few
v_call: TRBV6-2/TRBV6-3
d_call: TRBD2
j_call: TRBJ2-6
cdr3_aa: CASSYSSGGVSGANVLTF
cdr3_nt: TGTGCCAGCAGTTACTCTTCGGGAGGTGTATCTGGGGCCAACGTCCTGACTTTC

clone_size: many
v_call: TRBV5-1
d_call: -
j_call: TRBJ1-3
cdr3_aa: CASSWGHPFSGNTIYF
cdr3_nt: TGCGCCAGCAGCTGGGGACACCCGTTCTCTGGAAACACCATATATTTT

clone_size: many
v_call: TRBV7-9
d_call: TRBD1
j_call: TRBJ2-7
cdr3_aa: CASADRALPYEQYF
cdr3_nt: TGTGCCAGCGCGGACAGGGCACTTCCCTACGAGCAGTACTTC

clone_size: many
v_call: TRBV28
d_call: -
j_call: TRBJ2-5
cdr3_aa: CASSSRTAITEETQYF
cdr3_nt: TGTGCCAGCAGTTCCCGCACCGCCATCACCGAAGAGACCCAGTACTTC

clone_size: many
v_call: TRBV15
d_call: TRBD1
j_call: TRBJ2-7
cdr3_aa: CATSINRGPYEQYF
cdr3_nt: TGTGCCACCAGCATAAACAGGGGGCCCTACGAGCAGTACTTC

clone_size: many
v_call: TRBV12-3/TRBV12-4
d_call: -
j_call: TRBJ1-1
cdr3_aa: CASSLMYTEAFF
cdr3_nt: TGTGCCAGCAGTTTGATGTACACTGAAGCTTTCTTT

clone_size: many
v_call: TRBV4-1
d_call: -
j_call: TRBJ1-5
cdr3_aa: CASSQDKGYSNQPQHF
cdr3_nt: TGCGCCAGCAGCCAAGATAAGGGGTATAGCAATCAGCCCCAGCATTTT

clone_size: many
v_call: TRBV6-2/TRBV6-3
d_call: -
j_call: TRBJ1-1
cdr3_aa: CASIRRTEAFF
cdr3_nt: TGTGCCAGCATCAGGAGGACTGAAGCTTTCTTT

clone_size: -
v_call: TRBV3-1
d_call: TRBD1
j_call: TRBJ2-2
cdr3_aa: CASATGTNTGELFF
cdr3_nt: TGTGCCAGCGCGACAGGGACAAACACCGGGGAGCTGTTTTTT

clone_size: -
v_call: TRBV7-2
d_call: TRBD1
j_call: TRBJ1-6
cdr3_aa: CASSSAGTGVNSPLHF
cdr3_nt: TGTGCCAGCAGTTCGGCCGGGACAGGGGTGAATTCACCCCTCCACTTT

clone_size: -
v_call: TRBV5-1
d_call: TRBD1
j_call: TRBJ2-7
cdr3_aa: CASSLGQGAFYDQYF
cdr3_nt: TGCGCCAGCAGCTTGGGACAGGGGGCATTCTACGACCAGTACTTC

clone_size: many
v_call: TRBV20-1
d_call: -
j_call: TRBJ1-1
cdr3_aa: CSAREKGWNTEAFF
cdr3_nt: TGCAGTGCTAGAGAAAAGGGCTGGAACACTGAAGCTTTCTTT

clone_size: many
v_call: TRBV28
d_call: -
j_call: TRBJ2-7
cdr3_aa: CASSLRGASYEQYF
cdr3_nt: TGTGCCAGCAGTTTACGGGGGGCCTCCTACGAGCAGTACTTC